This T cell receptor beta chain was retrieved from a study of blood T cell repertoires in COVID-19. Study background: Samples representing acute and convalescent COVID-19 were sourced from the United States, Italy and Spain.

The protocol was immunoSEQ multiplex PCR, while the TCRdb copy is restricted to in-frame clones and leaves out a portion. The data contain roughly 71,000 clones, about four fifths of them singletons. This CDR3 has 14 residues. CDR1 and CDR2 from the germline V gene are GTSNPN and SVGIG (reference sequence). V dropped 2 bases and J dropped 4 bases, with 15 bases sitting between them. Material: peripheral blood. V gene TRBV30 combines with J gene TRBJ2-7, with D possibly being TRBD1 (6 bases). The source of this sequence is a man between 65 and 79 years old who had recovered from COVID-19. The CDR3 DNA reads as TGTGCCTGGAGTAACAGGGATATAGTTTACGAGCAGTACTTC. Amino acid sequence: CAWSNRDIVYEQYF.